The T cell receptor (beta chain) under discussion was sequenced for a study of shared clonotypes between healthy human individuals. Across the whole study: Donors, aged 18 to 49, were a couple of women and three men.

About 30,000 T cell genomes (approximately 0.2 ug DNA) went into each sorted-subset replicate. The assay was immunoSEQ multiplex PCR, and TCRdb's table has in-frame clones only and misses some. The data contain 1.6 million or so clones, about 98.5% of them seen just once; the ten biggest clones take up 0.36%. Study donors comprised healthy, HIV-negative adults devoid of recent acute infection or vaccination. Material for sequencing was naive CD4+ T cells sorted from blood. Sample subset: CD45RA+ positively selected. This receptor was taken from a man younger than 40 in good health.

CDR3: CASSPPGTSGIYEQYF. The CDR3 region has the DNA TGTGCCAGCTCACCGCCCGGGACTAGCGGGATTTACGAGCAGTACTTC. The V and J genes are TRBV18 and TRBJ2-7; TRBD2 matches 13 bases. The length of the CDR3 is 16 residues. Germline CDR1 is KGHSH and CDR2 is LQKENI. V trimming: 3 bases; J trimming: 4 bases; junction bases outside the gene matches: 6.